This paragraph covers one T cell receptor beta chain sequence. This entry belongs to a study of T cell responses to AZD1222 COVID-19 vaccine. Some clones are missing from TCRdb's copy, which holds only in-frame ones; the method was immunoSEQ multiplex PCR. Altogether 150,000 to 200,000 clones are present, approximately 93% being singletons, with the ten largest covering about 4.2%. Germline V CDR1 and CDR2: LNHDA, SQIVND (reference sequence). The CDR3 loop spans 14 amino acids. The V segment lost 5 bases and the J segment 5 bases; nucleotides outside the gene matches: 6. This sequence joins TRBV19 and TRBJ2-1, with 7 bases fitting TRBD1. The sequence came from an adult in good health. The sequences come from peripheral blood, collected on day 0 of AZD1222 vaccination. DNA of the CDR3: TGTGCCAGTAGTCCCCGACAGGGTCACAATGAGCAGTTCTTC. Residues: CASSPRQGHNEQFF.